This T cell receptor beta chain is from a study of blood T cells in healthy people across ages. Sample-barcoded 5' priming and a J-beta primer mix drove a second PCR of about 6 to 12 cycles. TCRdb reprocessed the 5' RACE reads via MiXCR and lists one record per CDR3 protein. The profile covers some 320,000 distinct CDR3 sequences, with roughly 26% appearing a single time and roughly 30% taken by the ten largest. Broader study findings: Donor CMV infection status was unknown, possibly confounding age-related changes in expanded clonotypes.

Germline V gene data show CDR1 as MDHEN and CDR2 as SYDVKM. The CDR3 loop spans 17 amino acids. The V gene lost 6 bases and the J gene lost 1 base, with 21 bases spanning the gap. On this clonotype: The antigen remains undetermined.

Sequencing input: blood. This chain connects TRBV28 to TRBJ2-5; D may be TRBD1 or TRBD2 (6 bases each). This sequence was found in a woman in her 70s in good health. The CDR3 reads CASRSLGLRGAQETQYF. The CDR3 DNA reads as TGTGCCAGCAGATCTTTGGGCCTTAGGGGGGCCCAAGAGACCCAGTACTTC. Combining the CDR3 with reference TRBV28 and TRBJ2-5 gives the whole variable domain DVKVTQSSRYLVKRTGEKVFLECVQDMDHENMFWYRQDPGLGLRLIYFSYDVKMKEKGDIPEGYSVSREKKERFSLILESASTNQTSMYLCASRSLGLRGAQETQYFGPGTRLLVL.